This paragraph reports one T cell receptor beta chain. These data belong to a study of CD8 T cells in Susac syndrome. Reverse transcription used about 0.45 to 1 ug RNA and random hexamers. One entry per CDR3 protein results from TCRdb running MiXCR on the immunoSEQ multiplex PCR reads. In the table there are 150,000 or so distinct CDR3 sequences, about 95% of which are singletons. V lost 5 bases, J lost 0 bases, and 10 bases lay in between. Germline V CDR1 and CDR2: PRHDT, FYEKMQ (reference sequence). This CDR3 region has 14 residues. The receptor comes from a human donor with Susac syndrome. The specimen sequenced was CD4+ T cells from PBMCs. This sequence joins TRBV13 and TRBJ1-1, with D unresolved. CDR3 nucleotide sequence: TGTGCCAGCAGCCTCGCGCGGTTGAACACTGAAGCTTTCTTT. As protein: CASSLARLNTEAFF. The variable domain in full, with the rest retrieved from reference TRBV13 and TRBJ1-1, is AAGVIQSPRHLIKEKRETATLKCYPIPRHDTVYWYQQGPGQDPQFLISFYEKMQSDKGSIPDRFSAQQFSDYHSELNMSSLELGDSALYFCASSLARLNTEAFFGQGTRLTVV.